This record concerns one T cell receptor beta chain sequence. There is no known antigen for this receptor. From the germline V gene, CDR1 is MDHEN and CDR2 is SYDVKM. Measured from the cysteine to the phenylalanine, the CDR3 is 17 residues long. Only the protein is available. Sequencing was performed on an Illumina HiSeq 2000. 5'RACE template switching, by which a universal primer site and unique molecular identifiers were added, was used to make TCR beta cDNA libraries. Synthesis of cDNA was primed from the TCR beta constant segment and was followed by two consecutive PCR amplification steps. Per the authors' processing: MIGEC was used to demultiplex reads and group the reads by UMI, and MiTCR was used to assemble and quantify clonotypes. Only TCR cDNA sequences supported by at least two reads were kept to exclude erroneous sequences. The tcR package was used for downstream repertoire analysis, with clonotypes matched between fractions based on CDR3 nucleotide sequence plus V segment. VDJmatch was used to annotate antigen specificity against VDJdb, with one amino acid substitution in CDR3 allowed. The reads went through TCRdb reprocessing, and each CDR3 protein sequence gets one entry with no DNA. V and J calls and clone size were set by TCRdb, not the authors. The sample table gives some 190,000 distinct CDR3 sequences. The ten biggest clones cover over 20% of the sample.

HCMV-specific IgG was detected in serum with a commercial ELISA kit to determine HCMV serostatus. Peripheral blood mononuclear cells were isolated from blood by Ficoll density gradient centrifugation. This specimen belongs to a study of T cells expressing NK-cell markers (dated by TCRdb to about 2020). Study-level background: Three sorted T-cell subsets (CD3+CD56+NKG2C+, CD3+CD56+NKG2C- and CD3+CD56-NKG2C+) from 7 to 9 donors had their TCR beta-chain repertoires profiled. Among the eight sequenced donors, only one was HCMV-seronegative, while the other seven were HCMV-seropositive. The eight sequenced donors were randomly selected healthy volunteers, three men and five women. The libraries were sequenced on Illumina HiSeq 2000/2500, MiSeq or NextSeq, producing 2 x 150 bp reads. Study-wide conclusions, independent of this receptor: Those dominant clonotypes were again the most abundant among CD3+CD56-NKG2C+ cells in a few donors, at about 28.3-60.1%. It remained unclear whether the expanded NKG2C-expressing T cell clones were specific for HCMV antigens. In about six donors, the dominant CD3+CD56+NKG2C+ clonotypes were found to rank among the top 10 CD8+ clonotypes and to make up about 1.0-8% of CD8+ T cells.

Sequencing input: blood T cells: a sorted CD56 or NKG2C T cell subset, CD4+ or CD8+ T cells, or bulk PBMC T cells (not recorded which). The rearranged segments are TRBV28 and TRBJ2-7; TCRdb picks TRBD1, but there is no DNA to check that call. The sequence derives from a man aged 18-70 years in good health. The CDR3 protein: CASSPGQGYRVFYEQYF.